This T cell receptor (beta chain) was identified in a study of a mutant IDH1 vaccine in newly diagnosed glioma. Study-level information: Vaccination of patients was performed eight times, in weeks 1, 3, 5, 7, 11, 15, 19 and 23. Onset of vaccination occurred 4-6 weeks following radiotherapy alone, or with temozolomide cycles. A roughly 62% male, about 38% female split and a mean age of 40.4 years characterized treated patients. The study's findings and limits: Whatever changes occurred in top peripheral T cell clonotypes seemed unrelated to pseudoprogression.

CDR3 size: 13 residues. The germline CDR1 and CDR2 sequences are SGHKS and YYEKEE (reference sequence). V shed 3 bases and J shed 7 bases, with 11 bases lying between them. The data were produced by immunoSEQ multiplex PCR, yet TCRdb's version contains in-frame clones alone and is incomplete. The table records 77,000 or so clones, approximately 89% of them present only once. To note about this clone: Antigen: not known.

The time point was: week 23, last vaccination. Every vaccination contained 300 ug of the mutant IDH1 20-mer peptide and was paired with topical imiquimod. This specimen consisted of PBMCs, obtained from a glioma patient whose treatment included an IDH1 peptide vaccine. The chain joins TRBV5-5 to TRBJ2-1; D gene ambiguous. This sequence originates from a woman aged 50 to 60 with glioma. The CDR3 is CASSWGLANEQFF. As DNA, the CDR3 is TGTGCCAGCAGCTGGGGTCTGGCAAATGAGCAGTTCTTC.